This T cell receptor beta chain came from a study of OX40 agonist ivuxolimab in advanced cancers. Study-level findings and limits: Normalized T-cell clonal expansion was also low in some nonresponders.

Libraries were prepared by immunoSEQ multiplex PCR; TCRdb keeps only in-frame clonotypes and omits some of them. The sample has 40,000 to 45,000 clones; 80% are singletons. V lost 6 bases to trimming and J lost 4 bases; unmatched junction nucleotides: 8. The germline V gene encodes CDR1 LNHDA and CDR2 SQIVND (reference sequence). There are 14 residues in the CDR3. Details on this clone: Its antigen is still unknown.

This clonotype was obtained from an adult with an advanced solid tumor such as melanoma, head and neck, liver or kidney cancer. Here the sequenced sample was CD4+ or CD8+ T cells sorted from blood, taken in a trial of the OX40 agonist ivuxolimab. The V call is TRBV19, the J call TRBJ1-1; 7 bases align to TRBD1. CDR3: CASRNRGGSTEAFF. The CDR3 DNA sequence: TGTGCCAGTAGAAACAGGGGCGGGAGCACTGAAGCTTTCTTT. Combining the CDR3 with reference TRBV19 and TRBJ1-1 gives the whole variable domain DGGITQSPKYLFRKEGQNVTLSCEQNLNHDAMYWYRQDPGQGLRLIYYSQIVNDFQKGDIAEGYSVSREKKESFPLTVTSAQKNPTAFYLCASRNRGGSTEAFFGQGTRLTVV.